This T cell receptor (beta chain) was profiled in a study of Graves' ophthalmopathy and Graves' hyperthyroidism. J lost 7 bases, V lost 6 bases, and 5 bases had no gene match. This CDR3 has 13 amino acids. At least ten counts were recorded for this clonotype. The sequenced template was RNA, covering the TCR beta CDR3 region. First-round RT-PCR relied on HTBI primers, and a second-round multiplex PCR came next. In TCRdb, the multiplex PCR reads were re-called with MiXCR into one record per CDR3 protein. Among under 400,000 distinct CDR3 sequences listed, roughly a sixth were seen once. Donors with ophthalmopathy: moderate-to-severe activity, CAS ≥3, NOSPECS ≥4, duration under 3 months. If patients had other autoimmune diseases, uncontrolled infections, pregnancy or lactation, they were excluded.

The chain links TRBV12-3 or TRBV12-4 to TRBJ1-2, with 10 bases matching TRBD1. The sequence derives from an adult man with Graves' ophthalmopathy. Sequenced input: peripheral blood. CDR3 DNA: TGTGCCAGCAGAACAGACAGGGGGCTTGGCTACACCTTC. Amino acids: CASRTDRGLGYTF.